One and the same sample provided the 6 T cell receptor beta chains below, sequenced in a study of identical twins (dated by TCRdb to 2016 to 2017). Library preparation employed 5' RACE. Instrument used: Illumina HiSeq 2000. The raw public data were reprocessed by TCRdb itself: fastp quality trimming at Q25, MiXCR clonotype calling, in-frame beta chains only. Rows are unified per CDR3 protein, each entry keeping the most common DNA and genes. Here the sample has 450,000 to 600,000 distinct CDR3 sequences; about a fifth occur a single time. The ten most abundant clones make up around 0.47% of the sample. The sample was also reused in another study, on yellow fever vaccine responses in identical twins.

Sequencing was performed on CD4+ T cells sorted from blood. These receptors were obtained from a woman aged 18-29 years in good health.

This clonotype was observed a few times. The CDR3 loop reads CASRGGIDSYNEQFF. The CDR3 DNA follows: TGTGCCAGCAGGGGCGGTATTGACTCCTACAATGAGCAGTTCTTC. J is TRBJ2-1 and V is TRBV7-9; D is ambiguous. Per germline, CDR1 SEHNR and CDR2 FQNEAQ (reference sequence). The V gene lost 6 bases and the J gene lost 0 bases, with 12 bases spanning the gap. The CDR3 runs to 15 residues.

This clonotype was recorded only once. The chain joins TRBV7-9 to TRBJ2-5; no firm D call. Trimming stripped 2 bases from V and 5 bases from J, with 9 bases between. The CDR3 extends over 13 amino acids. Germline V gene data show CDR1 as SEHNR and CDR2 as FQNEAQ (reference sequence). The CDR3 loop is CASSLQVGETQYF. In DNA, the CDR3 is TGTGCCAGCAGCTTACAGGTGGGGGAGACCCAGTACTTC.

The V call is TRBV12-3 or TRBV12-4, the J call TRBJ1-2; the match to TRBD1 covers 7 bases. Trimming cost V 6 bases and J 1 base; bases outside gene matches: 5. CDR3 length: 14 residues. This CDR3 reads CASRAGTDNYGYTF. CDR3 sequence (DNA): TGTGCCAGCAGAGCCGGGACAGATAACTATGGCTACACCTTC.

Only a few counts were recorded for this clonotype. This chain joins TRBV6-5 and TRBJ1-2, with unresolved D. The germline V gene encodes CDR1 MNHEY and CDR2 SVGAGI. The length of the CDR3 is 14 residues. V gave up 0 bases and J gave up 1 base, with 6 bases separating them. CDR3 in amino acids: CASSYSQNNYGYTF. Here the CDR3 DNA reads TGTGCCAGCAGTTACTCACAGAATAACTATGGCTACACCTTC.

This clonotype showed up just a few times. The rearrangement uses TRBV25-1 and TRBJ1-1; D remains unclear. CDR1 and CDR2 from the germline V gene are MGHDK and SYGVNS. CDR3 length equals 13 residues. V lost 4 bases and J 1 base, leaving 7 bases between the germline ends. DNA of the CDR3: TGTGCCAGCAGTGGCCCGAAGAACACTGAAGCTTTCTTT. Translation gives CASSGPKNTEAFF.

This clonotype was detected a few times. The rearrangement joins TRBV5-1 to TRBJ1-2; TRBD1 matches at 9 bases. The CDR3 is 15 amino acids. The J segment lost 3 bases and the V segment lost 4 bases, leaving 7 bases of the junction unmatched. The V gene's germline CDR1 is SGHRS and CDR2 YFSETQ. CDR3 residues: CASSLGQGRDYGYTF. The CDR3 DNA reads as TGCGCCAGCAGCCTCGGACAGGGGCGAGACTATGGCTACACCTTC.